These 31 T cell receptor beta chains were sequenced from one sample in a study of blood T cells in healthy people across ages. Primers used in a second PCR of roughly 7 to 12 cycles were a sample-barcoded 5' primer and a J-beta primer mix. TCRdb processed the 5' RACE reads anew with MiXCR; each CDR3 protein has one entry. This sample yields around 1.5 million distinct CDR3 sequences, of which around 42% are seen a single time; 7.9% belongs to the top ten. Sequenced: blood. These TCRs come from a woman under 30 in good health.

The V gene is TRBV7-2, the J gene TRBJ1-2, with unresolved D. The germline V gene encodes CDR1 SGHTA and CDR2 FQGNSA. The CDR3 covers 13 residues. The V gene lost 7 bases and the J gene lost 7 bases, with 16 bases spanning the gap. CDR3 in amino acids: CASTKQTFAGYTF. Here the CDR3 DNA reads TGTGCCAGCACCAAACAGACCTTCGCTGGCTACACCTTC.

The J gene is TRBJ2-1, the V gene TRBV20-1, with D possibly being TRBD2 (5 bases). The CDR3 sequence is 14 residues long. Trimming removed 5 bases at V and 3 bases at J, with 14 bases between. Germline lookup yields CDR1 DFQATT and CDR2 SNEGSKA (reference sequence). DNA for the CDR3: TGCAGTGCTGACACGGGGTTTTTCTACAATGAGCAGTTCTTC. Translation: CSADTGFFYNEQFF.

The rearrangement uses TRBV3-1 and TRBJ2-7; no firm D call. This CDR3 has 14 amino acids. Trimming removed 0 bases at V and 0 bases at J, with 6 bases between. Germline loops: CDR1 LGHDT, CDR2 YNNKEL (reference sequence). The CDR3 DNA reads as TGTGCCAGCAGCCAAGAGGTATTCTCCTACGAGCAGTACTTC. As protein: CASSQEVFSYEQYF.

The sample holds a few counts of this clonotype. The V and J genes are TRBV5-1 and TRBJ1-1, with D possibly being TRBD1 (6 bases). V was cut by 1 base and J by 6 bases, with 13 bases left in between. CDR1 is SGHRS, CDR2 YFSETQ, per germline. The CDR3 is 14 amino acids. The CDR3: CASSLRLGGPEAFF. The CDR3 DNA is TGCGCCAGCAGCTTGCGCCTTGGGGGCCCTGAAGCTTTCTTT. The variable domain in full, with the rest retrieved from reference TRBV5-1 and TRBJ1-1, is KAGVTQTPRYLIKTRGQQVTLSCSPISGHRSVSWYQQTPGQGLQFLFEYFSETQRNKGNFPGRFSGRQFSNSRSEMNVSTLELGDSALYLCASSLRLGGPEAFFGQGTRLTVV.

This clonotype was counted a few times. This chain joins TRBV12-3 or TRBV12-4 and TRBJ2-1; 7 positions match TRBD2. The CDR3 has 13 residues. With V trimmed by 6 bases and J by 5 bases, 4 bases remained unmatched. This chain's CDR3 is CASSTGTNNEQFF. In DNA, the CDR3 is TGTGCCAGCAGCACCGGGACTAACAATGAGCAGTTCTTC.

This chain uses TRBV20-1 with TRBJ1-2, with D tentatively TRBD1 (6 bases). The length of the CDR3 is 14 residues. V lost 3 bases, J lost 0 bases, and 11 bases lay in between. Germline CDR1 DFQATT, CDR2 SNEGSKA (reference sequence). The CDR3 sequence is CSASNRASNYGYTF. The CDR3 DNA is TGCAGTGCTAGTAACAGGGCCTCTAACTATGGCTACACCTTC.

This sequence joins TRBV27 and TRBJ2-7; 9 nucleotides match TRBD1. V dropped 4 bases and J dropped 3; count of bases not matched to a gene: 7. CDR3 size: 15 residues. The germline CDR1 and CDR2 sequences are MNHEY and SMNVEV (reference sequence). CDR3 nucleotide sequence: TGTGCCAGCAGTTGGGGGACAGGGTCGTTCTACGAGCAGTACTTC. Protein sequence: CASSWGTGSFYEQYF.

The chain is built from TRBV7-7 and TRBJ1-1; D is uncertain. Trimming took off 5 bases at V and 1 base at J, with 14 bases between the two ends. The germline CDR1 and CDR2 sequences are SSHAT and FNYEAQ (reference sequence). This CDR3 spans 15 amino acids. The CDR3 DNA follows: TGTGCCAGCAGCCCCCTGACATCGGGGAACACTGAAGCTTTCTTT. Its protein is CASSPLTSGNTEAFF.

The chain employs TRBV30 and TRBJ2-5; tentatively, D is TRBD2 (6 bases). Trimming left V 3 bases short and J 5 bases short, with 13 bases between. Germline CDR1 reads GTSNPN; CDR2 reads SVGIG (reference sequence). CDR3 size: 13 residues. The CDR3 loop reads CAWRGRGGETQYF. The DNA for the CDR3 is TGTGCCTGGAGAGGTAGGGGAGGTGAGACCCAGTACTTC.

This clonotype came up a few times. V and J are TRBV2 and TRBJ2-3; tentative D call: TRBD1 (6 bases). The germline V gene has CDR1 SNHLY and CDR2 FYNNEI. The CDR3 covers 14 residues. V was pared by 6 bases and J by 3 bases, with 13 bases between. The CDR3 region has the DNA TGTGCCAGCAGACCAGGGGTTTTGACAGATACGCAGTATTTT. It yields the protein CASRPGVLTDTQYF.

This clonotype has a handful of counts. The chain carries TRBV2 and TRBJ2-2; the D is unclear. Germline-derived CDR1 and CDR2 are SNHLY and FYNNEI. The CDR3 runs to 17 residues. V was clipped by 1 base and J by 4 bases, with 16 bases between them. The CDR3 nucleotides read TGTGCCAGCAGTGAAGTTCTCCGCGGTCGTGCCACCGGGGAGCTGTTTTTT. Its translation: CASSEVLRGRATGELFF.

In this sample, this clonotype turned up a few times. The DNA for the CDR3 is TGTGCCACCAGCAGGGGACTAGCGGGAGGGGTGGATACGCAGTATTTT. This encodes CATSRGLAGGVDTQYF. The rearrangement uses TRBV15 and TRBJ2-3, with 16 bases aligning to TRBD2. V dropped 3 bases and J dropped 6; count of bases not matched to a gene: 3. From germline, CDR1 is LNHNV and CDR2 YYDKDF (reference sequence). The CDR3 is 16 residues long.

The sample holds many counts of this clonotype. V is TRBV5-1 and J is TRBJ1-1, with TRBD1 identical over 10 bases. Per the germline V gene, CDR1 is SGHRS and CDR2 is YFSETQ. This CDR3 contains 15 residues. V dropped 4 bases and J dropped 6; count of bases not matched to a gene: 9. CDR3 region: CASSPGQGGFPEAFF. For the CDR3, the DNA is TGCGCCAGCAGCCCCGGACAGGGGGGTTTTCCTGAAGCTTTCTTT.

J is TRBJ1-5 and V is TRBV11-2; D ambiguous. From germline, CDR1 is SGHAT and CDR2 FQNNGV. CDR3 length: 13 residues. The V end lost 0 bases, the J end lost 6 bases, and 6 bases lay between the germline ends. CDR3 nucleotide sequence: TGTGCCAGCAGCTTAGATGCTGGTCAGCCCCAGCATTTT. It codes for CASSLDAGQPQHF.

V is TRBV25-1 and J is TRBJ1-1; D ambiguous. This CDR3 is 13 amino acids long. Trimming took off 4 bases at V and 0 bases at J, with 6 bases between the two ends. The germline V gene has CDR1 MGHDK and CDR2 SYGVNS. The CDR3 loop is CASSGRMNTEAFF. The CDR3 DNA sequence: TGTGCCAGCAGTGGTCGGATGAACACTGAAGCTTTCTTT.

A remark on this clonotype: This clone may be a read error of a much larger clone one base away. J is TRBJ2-3 and V is TRBV7-9; TRBD2 is a possible D gene (7 bases). Germline CDR1 reads SEHNR; CDR2 reads FQNEAQ (reference sequence). The CDR3 spans 14 residues. This CDR3 is CPSSRGAFTDTQYF. The CDR3 nucleotides are TGTCCCAGCAGCCGGGGGGCTTTCACAGATACGCAGTATTTT.

A note on this clonotype: The junction departs from the called germline gene at one end, perhaps through a read error. J is TRBJ2-3 and V is TRBV4-2, with a tentative D call TRBD2 (5 bases). This CDR3 contains 15 residues. Per germline, CDR1 LGHNA and CDR2 YNFKEQ. CDR3 bases: TGTACCAGCAGCCCCACTGGAGACTACACAGATACGCAGTATTTT. This translates into CTSSPTGDYTDTQYF.

This clonotype was seen only a few times. This chain links TRBV12-3 or TRBV12-4 with TRBJ2-5; D is unresolved. The CDR3 contains 11 residues. Trimming pared 2 bases from V and 7 bases from J, leaving 5 bases between. CDR3 nucleotide sequence: TGTGCCAGCAGTTTAATGGGGACCCAGTACTTC. Amino acid sequence: CASSLMGTQYF.

This chain joins TRBV4-1 and TRBJ2-3, with a weak D call TRBD2 (7 bases). The CDR3 is 19 residues long. Per germline, CDR1 MGHRA and CDR2 YSYEKL. V was cut by 0 bases and J by 2 bases, with 21 bases left in between. The CDR3 bases are TGCGCCAGCAGCCAAGATCGTAGGGGGGGCGGAATTTCCACAGATACGCAGTATTTT. Translation gives CASSQDRRGGGISTDTQYF.

V usage is TRBV4-2 and J usage is TRBJ2-3; 9 positions agree with TRBD2. The length of the CDR3 is 19 residues. Germline values: CDR1 LGHNA, CDR2 YNFKEQ. V trimming: 1 base; J trimming: 1 base; junction bases outside the gene matches: 12. CDR3 sequence reads: CASSQVGVAGVFGTDTQYF. The CDR3 DNA follows: TGTGCCAGCAGCCAAGTTGGGGTAGCGGGAGTATTTGGCACAGATACGCAGTATTTT.

This clonotype was counted only a few times. This chain connects TRBV18 to TRBJ2-7; TRBD2 matches 8 bases. The V gene's germline CDR1 is KGHSH and CDR2 LQKENI. The CDR3 covers 17 residues. The V gene end was trimmed by 0 bases and the J gene end by 4 bases; junction bases not matched to a gene: 11. The CDR3 region has the DNA TGTGCCAGCTCACCACCGGGACTAGGATCACTCACTTACGAGCAGTACTTC. This sequence encodes CASSPPGLGSLTYEQYF.

The genes are TRBV7-9 and TRBJ2-4; a possible D gene is TRBD1 (5 bases). This CDR3 region has 15 residues. Per the germline V gene, CDR1 is SEHNR and CDR2 is FQNEAQ (reference sequence). The ends were cut back, 2 bases at V and 4 bases at J, with 12 bases in the middle. The CDR3 sequence is CASSLQGRPKNIQYF. CDR3 sequence (DNA): TGTGCCAGCAGCTTACAGGGAAGGCCGAAAAACATTCAGTACTTC. Based on the CDR3 plus reference TRBV7-9 and TRBJ2-4, the full variable domain is DTGVSQNPRHKITKRGQNVTFRCDPISEHNRLYWYRQTLGQGPEFLTYFQNEAQLEKSRLLSDRFSAERPKGSFSTLEIQRTEQGDSAMYLCASSLQGRPKNIQYFGAGTRLSVL.

This sequence joins TRBV3-1 and TRBJ2-4; D is perhaps TRBD2 (5 bases). Matching the DNA end better, TRBJ2-7 makes the J call doubtful. The CDR3 sequence is 14 residues long. Looked up from germline, CDR1 is LGHDT and CDR2 is YNNKEL (reference sequence). CDR3 nucleotide sequence: TGTGCCAGCAGCCAAGTAGGACTCTCCTACGAGCAGTACTTC. This gives the protein CASSQVGLSYEQYF.

This clonotype appeared once. A much larger clone lies one base from this, so it may be a read error. The rearrangement uses TRBV6-2 or TRBV6-3 and TRBJ2-7, with 11 bases lining up with TRBD2. CDR3 length: 15 amino acids. Trimming took 5 bases from V and 7 from J; bases not matched to a gene: 10. Germline values: CDR1 MNHEY, CDR2 SVGEGT. CDR3 DNA sequence: TGTGCCAGCAGTCAACTAGCGGGAGCCTACAATGAGCAGTACTTC. Translation: CASSQLAGAYNEQYF.

V is TRBV25-1 and J is TRBJ1-2; a possible D gene is TRBD1 (5 bases). The CDR3 has 16 residues. Germline CDR1 and CDR2: MGHDK and SYGVNS. V gave up 4 bases and J gave up 6 bases, with 21 bases separating them. DNA of the CDR3: TGTGCCAGCAGTGTTCCCTTAGGGGCCCGTTTCGATGGCTACACCTTC. Protein: CASSVPLGARFDGYTF.

This clonotype was seen more than once but under ten times. The rearrangement uses TRBV3-1 and TRBJ2-7; no reliable D call. Looked up from germline, CDR1 is LGHDT and CDR2 is YNNKEL (reference sequence). V shed 3 bases and J shed 1 base, with 4 bases lying between them. CDR3 size: 12 residues. CDR3 amino acids: CASSHVSYEQYF. The CDR3, as DNA: TGTGCCAGCAGCCATGTTTCCTACGAGCAGTACTTC.

This clonotype has more than one count but fewer than ten. This sequence joins TRBV6-2 or TRBV6-3 and TRBJ2-1, with D maybe TRBD2 (6 bases). CDR3 length equals 15 residues. Trimming left V 6 bases short and J 2 bases short, with 14 bases between. Looked up from germline, CDR1 is MNHEY and CDR2 is SVGEGT. CDR3 in amino acids: CASRFLAEAYNEQFF. CDR3 bases: TGTGCCAGCAGATTCTTAGCGGAAGCCTACAATGAGCAGTTCTTC.

This chain links TRBV6-1 with TRBJ2-1; D call uncertain. Germline lookup yields CDR1 MNHNS and CDR2 SASEGT. The V end lost 3 bases, the J end lost 4 bases, and 19 bases lay between the germline ends. The CDR3 contains 17 residues. The CDR3, as DNA: TGTGCCAGCAGTGACGACACCATCGCCGCCCTTTACAATGAGCAGTTCTTC. Translating it yields CASSDDTIAALYNEQFF.

This clonotype was detected a few times. The V and J genes are TRBV7-9 and TRBJ1-2, with a weak D call TRBD1 (5 bases). The germline gives CDR1 SEHNR, CDR2 FQNEAQ (reference sequence). Trimming removed 2 bases from V and 2 bases from J, with 12 bases in between. The CDR3 has 15 residues. CDR3: CASSLKAGPNYGYTF. CDR3 DNA sequence: TGTGCCAGCAGCTTAAAGGCAGGGCCCAACTATGGCTACACCTTC.

V gene TRBV27 combines with J gene TRBJ2-3; 9 bases are a match to TRBD2. Germline V lookup: CDR1 MNHEY, CDR2 SMNVEV (reference sequence). V was pared by 1 base and J by 1 base, with 12 bases of the junction left unmatched. The length of the CDR3 is 19 residues. The CDR3 DNA follows: TGTGCCAGCAGTTTATATTTCATGGGGCGGGGGGGAGGCACAGATACGCAGTATTTT. This gives the protein CASSLYFMGRGGGTDTQYF.

CDR3 sequence (DNA): TGCAGTGCTAGAGTTGGGGGCTCCATCCCAAGGGCGCAGAGCTCCTACGAGCAGTACTTC. It encodes CSARVGGSIPRAQSSYEQYF. The V call is TRBV20-1, the J call TRBJ2-7, with D possibly matching TRBD1 (6 bases). The CDR3 has 20 amino acids. Trimming removed 1 base at V and 0 bases at J, with 28 bases between. Per the germline V gene, CDR1 is DFQATT and CDR2 is SNEGSKA (reference sequence).